This T cell receptor (beta chain) stems from a study of blood T cell repertoires in COVID-19. How the authors handled the data: Estimates of nucleated cell counts were drawn from the amplification of reference gene primers. The assay was immunoSEQ multiplex PCR, and TCRdb's table has in-frame clones only and misses some. That table furnishes V, J and clone size, whereas the DNA furnished D and trimming. The table has roughly 220,000 clones, about 81% seen once. The CDR3 is 18 amino acids. Trimming removed 0 bases from V and 2 bases from J; junction bases left unmatched: 8. Germline CDR1 reads SGHDT; CDR2 reads YYEEEE.

Material: peripheral blood. The clonotype was recovered from a woman older than 75 with COVID-19, enrolled during active disease. The genes are TRBV5-6 and TRBJ1-3; 10 bases fit TRBD1. The CDR3 DNA sequence: TGTGCCAGCAGCTTGGCCCGACAGGGGGCGGGGACTGGAAACACCATATATTTT. It yields the protein CASSLARQGAGTGNTIYF.